The present entry profiles one T cell receptor beta chain with its context. V was cut by 1 base and J by 4 bases, with 5 bases left in between. Germline V lookup: CDR1 MDHEN, CDR2 SYDVKM. The CDR3 totals 12 residues. One entry per CDR3 protein, called by TCRdb with MiXCR from the 5' RACE reads. The sample has about 150,000 distinct CDR3 sequences; around a third are singletons. The source of the sample is a study of CD8 T cells in ankylosing spondylitis. The genes are TRBV28 and TRBJ2-7; D is uncertain. The specimen sequenced was synovial fluid, either unsorted or a sorted T cell fraction (not recorded which). The sequence was obtained from a male donor with ankylosing spondylitis. CDR3 region: CASSLYGYEQYF. The CDR3 bases are TGTGCCAGCAGTTTATATGGGTACGAGCAGTACTTC. Together with reference TRBV28 and TRBJ2-7, the CDR3 gives the full variable domain: DVKVTQSSRYLVKRTGEKVFLECVQDMDHENMFWYRQDPGLGLRLIYFSYDVKMKEKGDIPEGYSVSREKKERFSLILESASTNQTSMYLCASSLYGYEQYFGPGTRLTVT.